This entry lists 5 T cell receptor beta chains sequenced from one sample in a study of T cell repertoires in cytomegalovirus infection. TCRdb processed the reads anew with MiXCR; each CDR3 protein has one entry. This sample yields 310,000 or so distinct CDR3 sequences, of which 25% are seen a single time; roughly 14% belongs to the top ten. These receptors have no identified antigens. Specimen: cultured PBMCs, collected from culture after CMV antigen stimulation. The source of these receptors is a human donor in good health (CMV status not recorded). Some clones in this sample may be carry-over from other donors' samples.

This clonotype has at least ten counts. This chain connects TRBV4-3 to TRBJ2-1; 12 bases fit TRBD2. The ends lost 4 bases at V and 5 bases at J; junction bases unmatched: 9. Per germline, CDR1 LGHNA and CDR2 YSLEER. The CDR3 is 17 amino acids. This CDR3 reads CASSLGNLAGGDNEQFF. In DNA, the CDR3 is TGCGCCAGCAGCCTGGGGAACCTAGCGGGAGGGGACAATGAGCAGTTCTTC.

In this sample, this clonotype turned up a few times. The V gene is TRBV20-1, the J gene TRBJ2-6; D remains unclear. The germline CDR1 and CDR2 sequences are DFQATT and SNEGSKA (reference sequence). There are 13 residues in the CDR3. The V and J ends lost 5 bases and 0 bases respectively, with 5 bases between them. The DNA of the CDR3 is TGCAGTGCTGGTTTCTCTGGGGCCAACGTCCTGACTTTC. This codes for CSAGFSGANVLTF.

The chain is built from TRBV7-2 and TRBJ1-6; D is perhaps TRBD1 (6 bases). Trimming cost V 3 bases and J 8 bases, with 11 bases left between them. This CDR3 spans 14 amino acids. Germline CDR1 SGHTA, CDR2 FQGNSA. CDR3 DNA: TGTGCCAGCAGCTTTGGGACAACCGATTCACCCCTCCACTTT. This translates into CASSFGTTDSPLHF.

This clonotype was observed at least ten times. The gene calls are TRBV7-2 and TRBJ2-7, with a tentative D call TRBD1 (7 bases). The CDR3 totals 15 residues. Germline lookup yields CDR1 SGHTA and CDR2 FQGNSA. V lost 5 bases to trimming and J lost 6 bases, with 20 bases between them. The CDR3 region is CASSPPGGSLSEQYF. DNA for the CDR3: TGTGCCAGCAGCCCCCCAGGGGGGAGTTTGAGCGAGCAGTACTTC.

V usage is TRBV4-2 and J usage is TRBJ1-1; no clear D. Trimming removed 3 bases from V and 3 bases from J, with 8 bases in between. The CDR3 covers 13 residues. The germline V gene encodes CDR1 LGHNA and CDR2 YNFKEQ. In DNA, the CDR3 is TGTGCCAGCAGCCATGGAGCGGACACTGAAGCTTTCTTT. Amino acid sequence: CASSHGADTEAFF.